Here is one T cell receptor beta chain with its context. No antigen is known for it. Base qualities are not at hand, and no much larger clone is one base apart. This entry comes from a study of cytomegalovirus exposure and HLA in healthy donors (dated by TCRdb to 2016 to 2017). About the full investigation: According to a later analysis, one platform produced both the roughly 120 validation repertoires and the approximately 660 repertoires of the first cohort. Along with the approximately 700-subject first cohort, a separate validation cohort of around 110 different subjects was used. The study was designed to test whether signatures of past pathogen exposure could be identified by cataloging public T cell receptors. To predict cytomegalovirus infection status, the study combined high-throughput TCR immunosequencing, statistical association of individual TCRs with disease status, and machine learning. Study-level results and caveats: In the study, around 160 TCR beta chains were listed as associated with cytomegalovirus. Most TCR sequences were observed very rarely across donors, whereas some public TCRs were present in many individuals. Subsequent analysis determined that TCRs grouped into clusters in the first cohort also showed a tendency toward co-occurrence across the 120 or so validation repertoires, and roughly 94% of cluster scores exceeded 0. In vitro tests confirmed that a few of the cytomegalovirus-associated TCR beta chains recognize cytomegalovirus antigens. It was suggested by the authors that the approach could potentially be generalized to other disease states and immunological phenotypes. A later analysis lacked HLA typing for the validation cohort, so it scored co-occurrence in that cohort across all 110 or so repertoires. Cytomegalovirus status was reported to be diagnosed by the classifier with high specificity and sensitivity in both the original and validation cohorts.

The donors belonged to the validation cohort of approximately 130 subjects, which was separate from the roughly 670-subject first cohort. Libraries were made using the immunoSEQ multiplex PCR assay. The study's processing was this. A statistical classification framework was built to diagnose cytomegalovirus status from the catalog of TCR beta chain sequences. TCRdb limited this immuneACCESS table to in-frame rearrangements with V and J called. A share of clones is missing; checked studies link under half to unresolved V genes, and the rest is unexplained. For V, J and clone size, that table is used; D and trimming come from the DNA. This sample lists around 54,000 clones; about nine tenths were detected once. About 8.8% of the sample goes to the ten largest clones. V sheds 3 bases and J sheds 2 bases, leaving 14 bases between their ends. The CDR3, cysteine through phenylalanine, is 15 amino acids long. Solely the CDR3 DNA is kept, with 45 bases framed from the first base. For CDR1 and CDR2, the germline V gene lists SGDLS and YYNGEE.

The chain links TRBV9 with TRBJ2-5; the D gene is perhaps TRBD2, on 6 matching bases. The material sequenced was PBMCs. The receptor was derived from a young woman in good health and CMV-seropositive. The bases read TGTGCCAGCAGCGGCGGGGCGGCGGGGCAAGAGACCCAGTACTTC. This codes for CASSGGAAGQETQYF.